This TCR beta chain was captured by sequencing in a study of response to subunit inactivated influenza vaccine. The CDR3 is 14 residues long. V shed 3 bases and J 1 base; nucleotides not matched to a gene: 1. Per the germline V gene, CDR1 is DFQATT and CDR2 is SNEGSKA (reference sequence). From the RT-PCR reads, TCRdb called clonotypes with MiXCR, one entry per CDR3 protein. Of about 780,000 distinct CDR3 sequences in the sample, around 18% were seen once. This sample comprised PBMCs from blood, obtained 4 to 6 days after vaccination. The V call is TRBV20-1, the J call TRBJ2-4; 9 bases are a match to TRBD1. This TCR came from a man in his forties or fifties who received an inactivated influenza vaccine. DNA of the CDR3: TGCAGTGCTAGTGGACAGGGGGCCAAAAACATTCAGTACTTC. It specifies CSASGQGAKNIQYF.